This T cell receptor beta chain comes out of a study of OX40 agonist ivuxolimab in advanced cancers. Overall study context: Patients were given ivuxolimab, an antibody that agonizes OX40 (CD134). Dose-escalation patients had hepatocellular carcinoma, melanoma, renal cell or head and neck cancer.

Germline assignment: CDR1 MNHEY and CDR2 SMNVEV (reference sequence). The CDR3 has 12 residues. Data came from immunoSEQ multiplex PCR; TCRdb stores just in-frame clones and leaves some out. The sample shows roughly 60,000 clones, 85% of them seen only once. The sampling schedule covered blood at baseline, cycle 4 day 1, and cycle 7 day 1. The gene calls are TRBV27 and TRBJ2-5, with D possibly called TRBD1 or TRBD2 (5 bases each). TRBJ2-7 explains the end of the DNA better; the J call may be wrong. The sequences come from CD4+ or CD8+ T cells sorted from blood, collected in a trial of the OX40 agonist ivuxolimab. The sequence came from an adult with an advanced solid tumor such as melanoma, head and neck, liver or kidney cancer. The CDR3 DNA follows: TGTGCCAGCAGCAACCGGGGCGGCGAGCAGTACTTC. It is translated as CASSNRGGEQYF.